The 5 T cell receptor beta chains in this list originate from one sample, sequenced in a study of blood T cell repertoires in COVID-19. The repertoire was sequenced with immunoSEQ multiplex PCR; TCRdb's copy has only in-frame clones and lacks some. The data contain approximately 490,000 clones, approximately 90% of them seen just once; the ten biggest clones take up 0.7%. Material: PBMCs or T cells enriched from blood (not recorded which). The receptor set was obtained from a woman younger than 30 who had recovered from COVID-19.

The rearrangement uses TRBV5-4 and TRBJ2-7; TRBD1 matches 7 bases. This CDR3 region has 14 residues. Per germline, CDR1 SGHNT and CDR2 YYREEE (reference sequence). V trimming: 2 bases; J trimming: 5 bases; junction bases outside the gene matches: 7. CDR3 nucleotide sequence: TGTGCCAGCAGCTTCAACTTACAGGGGAACGAGCAGTACTTC. As protein: CASSFNLQGNEQYF.

The rearrangement uses TRBV7-3 and TRBJ2-3; D is perhaps TRBD1 (6 bases). This CDR3 comprises 16 residues. The germline V gene encodes CDR1 SGHTA and CDR2 FQGTGA. The V end was cut by 5 bases, the J end by 2 bases, with 17 bases between. The CDR3 spells CASSAGTSVHTDTQYF. CDR3 coding DNA: TGTGCCAGCAGCGCCGGGACATCAGTACACACAGATACGCAGTATTTT.

The V and J genes are TRBV2 and TRBJ2-7; D is uncertain. This CDR3 region has 14 residues. The germline V and J ends were trimmed by 3 bases and 4 bases, with 13 bases remaining between them. Looked up from germline, CDR1 is SNHLY and CDR2 is FYNNEI. The CDR3 nucleotides are TGTGCCAGCAGTGATCAGGAAAGTCCTTACGAGCAGTACTTC. Translating gives CASSDQESPYEQYF.

This clone was counted only a few times. The chain has TRBV3-1 (or the pseudogene TRBV3-2) and TRBJ2-7; 9 bases align to TRBD2. After removal of 0 bases from V and 4 bases from J, the junction contained 4 bases not matched to a gene. The CDR3 is 15 residues long. Germline loops: CDR1 LGHDT, CDR2 YNNKEL (reference sequence). CDR3 amino acids: CASSQDASGVYEQYF. CDR3 in DNA: TGTGCCAGCAGCCAAGATGCTAGCGGGGTTTACGAGCAGTACTTC.

The chain links TRBV6-1 to TRBJ1-6, with D unclear. Per the germline V gene, CDR1 is MNHNS and CDR2 is SASEGT. The CDR3 is 15 residues long. Trimming took off 0 bases at V and 8 bases at J, with 11 bases between the two ends. CDR3 amino acids: CASSEARESHSPLHF. Here the CDR3 DNA reads TGTGCCAGCAGTGAAGCGCGGGAGAGTCATTCACCCCTCCACTTT.